The 26 T cell receptor beta chains below were found in one sample sequenced in a study of blood T cell repertoires in COVID-19 (dated by TCRdb to about 2020). Receptor libraries were prepared by the immunoSEQ multiplex PCR assay. The immuneACCESS repertoire file appears here via TCRdb, limited to in-frame rearrangements. These files lack a portion of the clones; in checked studies, under half of the deficit traces to unresolved V genes, and the cause of the others is not known. In this sample the table shows about 200,000 clones, 82% of which occur a single time. Roughly 8.2% of the sample rests with the top ten. What was sequenced was peripheral blood. The receptors stem from a woman aged 80 or older with COVID-19, enrolled during active disease.

The J gene is TRBJ2-6, the V gene TRBV5-4; no clear D gene. Per germline, CDR1 SGHNT and CDR2 YYREEE (reference sequence). Trimming took 4 bases from V and 0 from J, leaving 8 bases between them. The CDR3 spans 15 residues. The CDR3 DNA follows: TGTGCCAGCAGCCTCTATAGCTCTGGGGCCAACGTCCTGACTTTC. It encodes CASSLYSSGANVLTF.

V is TRBV27 and J is TRBJ1-1; D is undetermined. Looked up from germline, CDR1 is MNHEY and CDR2 is SMNVEV (reference sequence). This CDR3 is built from 14 residues. V was cut by 5 bases and J by 4 bases, with 14 bases left in between. The CDR3, as DNA: TGTGCCAGCAGTCGCTACCAAGTCGGCACTGAAGCTTTCTTT. Its translation: CASSRYQVGTEAFF.

This clone appeared many times. The chain uses TRBV7-8 and TRBJ1-2, with a weak D call TRBD1 (6 bases). V was pared by 0 bases and J by 4 bases, with 18 bases between. The germline V gene has CDR1 SGHVS and CDR2 FQNEAQ. The CDR3 has 17 amino acids. The CDR3 reads CASSLARVRGQPYGYTF. Here the CDR3 DNA reads TGTGCCAGCAGCTTAGCGCGCGTCCGCGGACAGCCCTATGGCTACACCTTC.

The rearrangement joins TRBV7-9 to TRBJ2-5, with TRBD2 matching over 13 bases. Trimming removed 5 bases from V and 2 bases from J; junction bases left unmatched: 5. In germline, CDR1 is SEHNR, CDR2 FQNEAQ (reference sequence). The CDR3 runs to 16 residues. CDR3 protein: CASSLRLAGGQETQYF. The CDR3 coding sequence is TGTGCCAGCAGCCTCAGACTAGCGGGGGGACAAGAGACCCAGTACTTC.

The chain couples TRBV7-8 to TRBJ2-1; tentative D call: TRBD2 (8 bases). Trimming took off 2 bases at V and 4 bases at J, with 30 bases between the two ends. Germline V gene data show CDR1 as SGHVS and CDR2 as FQNEAQ. The CDR3 has 21 amino acids. Here the CDR3 reads CASSLITFNQVVAGQYNEQFF. In DNA, the CDR3 is TGTGCCAGCAGCTTAATAACCTTTAACCAGGTGGTAGCGGGACAGTACAATGAGCAGTTCTTC. Full variable domain (remainder filled in from reference TRBV7-8 and TRBJ2-1): GAGVSQSPRYKVAKRGQDVALRCDPISGHVSLFWYQQALGQGPEFLTYFQNEAQLDKSGLPSDRFFAERPEGSVSTLKIQRTQQEDSAVYLCASSLITFNQVVAGQYNEQFFGPGTRLTVL.

The J gene is TRBJ2-2, the V gene TRBV28, with 7 bases lining up with TRBD2. With 3 bases clipped from V and 3 bases from J, the junction kept 4 bases outside the gene matches. The CDR3 covers 15 residues. CDR1 and CDR2 (germline): MDHEN, SYDVKM. CDR3 bases: TGTGCCAGCAGTTTGGGGGGGTCGTACACCGGGGAGCTGTTTTTT. This codes for CASSLGGSYTGELFF. Full variable domain (remainder filled in from reference TRBV28 and TRBJ2-2): DVKVTQSSRYLVKRTGEKVFLECVQDMDHENMFWYRQDPGLGLRLIYFSYDVKMKEKGDIPEGYSVSREKKERFSLILESASTNQTSMYLCASSLGGSYTGELFFGEGSRLTVL.

This chain connects TRBV3-1 (or the pseudogene TRBV3-2) to TRBJ2-3; possible D gene TRBD1, 5 bases. The CDR3 has 12 amino acids. The germline CDR1 and CDR2 sequences are LGHDT and YNNKEL (reference sequence). The V and J ends lost 4 bases and 9 bases respectively, with 11 bases between them. The CDR3 sequence: CASSRGSPTQYF. As DNA, the CDR3 is TGTGCCAGCAGCCGGGGCAGCCCAACGCAGTATTTT.

The V gene is TRBV19, the J gene TRBJ1-2, with 9 bases aligning to TRBD1. Germline values: CDR1 LNHDA, CDR2 SQIVND (reference sequence). The CDR3 has 15 residues. V shed 5 bases and J 3 bases; nucleotides not matched to a gene: 7. The CDR3 sequence is CASSPPDRGYYGYTF. The CDR3 DNA reads TGTGCCAGTAGTCCGCCGGACAGGGGTTACTATGGCTACACCTTC.

The chain combines TRBV19 with TRBJ1-5; D is uncertain. The CDR3 contains 14 residues. Germline V gene lookup returns CDR1 LNHDA and CDR2 SQIVND (reference sequence). V was shortened by 4 bases and J by 0 bases, with 7 bases between the two germline ends. The CDR3 sequence is CASSTLDSNQPQHF. CDR3 DNA: TGTGCCAGTAGTACACTAGATAGCAATCAGCCCCAGCATTTT.

This sequence joins TRBV18 and TRBJ2-7; TRBD1 agrees at 7 bases. The trim removed 4 bases at V and 4 bases at J, leaving 7 bases unmatched. The CDR3 runs 14 residues. Germline CDR1 KGHSH, CDR2 LQKENI. The CDR3 sequence is CASSRSTGMYEQYF. CDR3 coding DNA: TGTGCCAGCTCACGTTCGACAGGGATGTACGAGCAGTACTTC.

V gene TRBV6-4 combines with J gene TRBJ1-5; 7 positions agree with TRBD1. The CDR3 extends over 15 amino acids. From germline, CDR1 is MRHNA and CDR2 SNTAGT. V shed 6 bases, J shed 5 bases, and the junction held 10 bases outside the gene matches. The CDR3 coding sequence is TGTGCCAGCAGCCCCGGGGGCAGGGGGGATCAGCCCCAGCATTTT. Translation gives CASSPGGRGDQPQHF.

The rearrangement joins TRBV12-3 or TRBV12-4 to TRBJ1-1; no firm D call. V was clipped by 9 bases and J by 3 bases, with 14 bases between them. The CDR3 is made up of 13 amino acids. CDR3 residues: CASVAVWHTEAFF. CDR3 sequence (DNA): TGTGCCAGTGTTGCGGTTTGGCACACTGAAGCTTTCTTT.

The chain uses TRBV3-1 (or the pseudogene TRBV3-2) and TRBJ2-5, with 8 nucleotides matching TRBD2. V gave up 4 bases and J gave up 5 bases; unmatched junction bases: 9. CDR1 is LGHDT, CDR2 YNNKEL, per germline (reference sequence). This CDR3 has 15 amino acids. The CDR3 protein is CASSPPGLGRETQYF. CDR3 DNA: TGTGCCAGCAGCCCGCCGGGACTAGGGAGGGAGACCCAGTACTTC.

In its sample, this clone was seen once. The J gene is TRBJ1-1, the V gene TRBV27; no clear D gene. Trimming removed 8 bases at V and 9 bases at J, with 16 bases between. CDR1 MNHEY and CDR2 SMNVEV come from the germline V gene (reference sequence). This CDR3 has 12 amino acids. CDR3 amino acids: CASSTGYSKAFF. The CDR3 DNA sequence: TGTGCCAGCTCCACGGGATACAGTAAAGCTTTCTTT.

The V and J genes are TRBV4-1 and TRBJ1-2, with unresolved D. CDR1 is MGHRA and CDR2 is YSYEKL in the germline V gene. The CDR3 has 14 residues. Trimming left V 0 bases short and J 0 bases short, with 5 bases between. CDR3 DNA sequence: TGCGCCAGCAGCCAAGACCAGACTAACTATGGCTACACCTTC. Translation gives CASSQDQTNYGYTF.

The genes are TRBV30 and TRBJ2-7; 7 positions match TRBD1. The CDR3 extends over 14 amino acids. CDR1 is GTSNPN, CDR2 SVGIG, per germline (reference sequence). J lost 1 base, V lost 0 bases, and 3 bases had no gene match. The CDR3 region is CAWSVQGKSYEQYF. DNA of the CDR3: TGTGCCTGGAGTGTACAGGGGAAGTCCTACGAGCAGTACTTC.

V is TRBV4-1 and J is TRBJ2-5; weak D call: TRBD2 (6 bases). V was trimmed by 1 base and J by 4 bases, leaving 7 bases between them. The length of the CDR3 is 13 residues. The germline gives CDR1 MGHRA, CDR2 YSYEKL. The CDR3 loop reads CASSQGGVETQYF. The CDR3 nucleotides are TGCGCCAGCAGCCAAGGCGGGGTAGAGACCCAGTACTTC.

This chain connects TRBV18 to TRBJ1-1; 8 nucleotides line up with TRBD1. The CDR3 runs to 13 residues. J was trimmed by 5 bases and V by 5 bases; bases with no gene match: 4. The germline V gene has CDR1 KGHSH and CDR2 LQKENI. The CDR3 loop is CASSGTGWTEAFF. In DNA form, the CDR3 reads TGTGCCAGCTCAGGGACAGGTTGGACTGAAGCTTTCTTT.

About this clone itself: One end of the junction is discordant with germline, which a read error may explain. The rearrangement uses TRBV6-1 and TRBJ1-2, with TRBD1 as a possible D gene (5 bases). CDR1 is MNHNS and CDR2 is SASEGT in the germline V gene. This CDR3 has 15 residues. In nucleotides, the CDR3 is TGTGCCAGCAGTGAAGACGGAGGGGCTAAGTATGGCTACACCTTC. Translation: CASSEDGGAKYGYTF.

CDR3: CATSNPKETQYF. CDR3 DNA: TGTGCCACCAGCAACCCTAAAGAGACCCAGTACTTC. The chain has TRBV15 and TRBJ2-5; D not resolved. CDR1 is LNHNV and CDR2 is YYDKDF in the germline V gene (reference sequence). V was pared by 4 bases and J by 3 bases, with 6 bases between. CDR3 size: 12 residues.

V and J are TRBV19 and TRBJ1-1; TRBD1 matches 9 bases. CDR3 length: 17 residues. Losses at the gene ends were 5 bases for V and 3 bases for J; bases not matched to a gene: 13. The germline gives CDR1 LNHDA, CDR2 SQIVND (reference sequence). CDR3 sequence: CASSSSGQGRGDTEAFF. The CDR3 DNA sequence: TGTGCCAGTAGTTCATCCGGACAGGGGAGGGGTGACACTGAAGCTTTCTTT.

The chain has TRBV7-2 and TRBJ2-7; possibly TRBD2 for D (6 bases). The germline V and J ends were trimmed by 8 bases and 2 bases, with 19 bases remaining between them. CDR3 length: 15 residues. The V gene's germline CDR1 is SGHTA and CDR2 FQGNSA. CDR3 coding DNA: TGTGCCAGCGGTCTCCAGGGAGGAATGACCTACGAGCAGTACTTC. The encoded protein is CASGLQGGMTYEQYF.

This clone showed up just once. Additional DNA sequences in this sample encode the identical CDR3. The chain uses TRBV7-8 and TRBJ1-3; 7 bases match TRBD1. The ends lost 1 base at V and 7 bases at J; junction bases unmatched: 4. CDR3 size: 14 residues. CDR1 is SGHVS, CDR2 FQNEAQ, per germline. CDR3 amino acids: CASSLDLRGNTIYF. CDR3 DNA: TGTGCCAGCAGCTTAGACCTCAGGGGGAACACCATATATTTT.

The J gene is TRBJ1-2, the V gene TRBV6-5, with 8 bases that match TRBD1. Germline CDR1 is MNHEY and CDR2 is SVGAGI. CDR3 length: 13 residues. Germline trimming cut 6 bases from V and 8 bases from J; bases unmatched to any gene: 8. CDR3 sequence (DNA): TGTGCCAGCAGGAGCCTGACAGGGGTCGGCTACACCTTC. Residues: CASRSLTGVGYTF.

This chain joins TRBV10-3 and TRBJ2-7; maybe TRBD2 (6 bases). Germline V lookup: CDR1 ENHRY, CDR2 SYGVKD. The CDR3 runs 11 residues. Trimming removed 4 bases from V and 5 bases from J, with 6 bases in between. The CDR3 DNA follows: TGTGCCATCAGTGCGGGGGACGAGCAGTACTTC. It specifies CAISAGDEQYF.

The chain is built from TRBV4-3 and TRBJ1-4, with D maybe TRBD1 (5 bases). CDR1 and CDR2 from the germline V gene are LGHNA and YSLEER. The CDR3 length is 15 residues. V was pared by 0 bases and J by 7 bases, with 12 bases between. CDR3 DNA: TGCGCCAGCAGCCAAGATTGGGGGGATGGTGAAAAACTGTTTTTT. This codes for CASSQDWGDGEKLFF.